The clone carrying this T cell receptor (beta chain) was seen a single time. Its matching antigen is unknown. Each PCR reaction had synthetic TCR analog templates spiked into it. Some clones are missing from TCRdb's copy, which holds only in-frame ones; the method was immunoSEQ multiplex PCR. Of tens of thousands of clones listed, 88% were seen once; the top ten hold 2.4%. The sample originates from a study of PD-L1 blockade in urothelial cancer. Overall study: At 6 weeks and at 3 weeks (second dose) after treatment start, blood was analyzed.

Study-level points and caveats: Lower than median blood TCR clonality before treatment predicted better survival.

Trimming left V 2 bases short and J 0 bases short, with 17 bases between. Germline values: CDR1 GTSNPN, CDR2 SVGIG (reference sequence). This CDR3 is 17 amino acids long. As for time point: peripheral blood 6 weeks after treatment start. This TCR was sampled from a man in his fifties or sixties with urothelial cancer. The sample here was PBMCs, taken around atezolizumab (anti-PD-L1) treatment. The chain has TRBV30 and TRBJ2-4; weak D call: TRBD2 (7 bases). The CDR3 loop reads CAWSLPPGGRAKNIQYF. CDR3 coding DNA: TGTGCCTGGAGTCTTCCTCCGGGGGGCCGAGCCAAAAACATTCAGTACTTC.